These T cell receptor beta chains were read from a single sample in a study of cytomegalovirus exposure and HLA in healthy donors. TCRdb's table, derived via immunoSEQ multiplex PCR, lists solely in-frame clones and lacks some. The table lists 150,000 to 200,000 clones, roughly 79% of them singletons. Sequences were obtained from PBMCs. Receptors originate from a woman aged 40-49 years in good health and CMV-seronegative. The CDR3 runs from the conserved cysteine through the conserved F or W. D genes are given only for firm matches. The listing skips clone size in some rows; elsewhere it reads once, few, many or a size class.

cdr3_aa cdr3_nt clone_size j_call v_call d_call cdr3_length
CASSLFGGDGYTF TGTGCCAGCAGCTTGTTTGGGGGGGATGGCTACACCTTC few TRBJ1-2 TRBV5-6 . 13
CSVHGSGPYEQYF TGCAGCGTTCATGGTAGCGGGCCCTACGAGCAGTACTTC once TRBJ2-7 TRBV29-1 TRBD2 13
CAWSVRTSETQYF TGTGCCTGGAGTGTACGGACTAGCGAGACCCAGTACTTC . TRBJ2-5 TRBV30 TRBD2 13
CASSQDREDYGYTF TGTGCCAGTAGCCAAGACAGGGAGGACTATGGCTACACCTTC . TRBJ1-2 TRBV19 TRBD1 14
CASSELGSPGDTQYF TGTGCCAGCAGTGAGTTGGGCAGTCCGGGGGATACGCAGTATTTT once TRBJ2-3 TRBV25-1 . 15
CASSHNRGTIGEQYF TGTGCCAGCAGCCATAACAGGGGGACCATCGGCGAGCAGTACTTC few TRBJ2-7 TRBV28 TRBD1 15
CASRQGSNTGELFF TGTGCCAGCAGACAGGGGTCGAACACCGGGGAGCTGTTTTTT . TRBJ2-2 TRBV28 TRBD1 14
CASSVDSYEQYF TGTGCCAGCAGCGTGGACAGCTACGAGCAGTACTTC . TRBJ2-7 TRBV11-3 . 12
CASSSWTSGIIDTQYF TGTGCCAGCAGTTCTTGGACTAGCGGGATAATAGATACGCAGTATTTT . TRBJ2-3 TRBV27 TRBD2 16
CASSLAGNSGYTF TGTGCCAGCAGCTTAGCCGGGAATAGCGGCTACACCTTC . TRBJ1-2 TRBV11-2 . 13
CASSRGQGSGAFF TGTGCCAGCAGCCGGGGACAGGGGAGTGGAGCTTTCTTT . TRBJ1-1 TRBV5-6 TRBD1 13
CASTFGGPFSSGANVLTF TGTGCCAGTACTTTCGGGGGGCCCTTCAGCTCTGGGGCCAACGTCCTGACTTTC . TRBJ2-6 TRBV19 . 18
CASSPDRGYHGYTF TGTGCCAGTAGTCCCGACAGGGGTTACCATGGCTACACCTTC . TRBJ1-2 TRBV19 TRBD1 14
CASSLGRESEQFF TGTGCTAGCAGCTTAGGGCGGGAGAGTGAGCAGTTCTTC . TRBJ2-1 TRBV7-7 TRBD2 13
CASSPEPTSSYEQYF TGTGCCAGCTCACCAGAACCTACTAGTAGCTACGAGCAGTACTTC . TRBJ2-7 TRBV18 . 15
CASSRTSETYEQYF TGTGCCAGCAGTCGGACTAGCGAGACCTACGAGCAGTACTTC once TRBJ2-7 TRBV28 TRBD2 14
CASSHVGVGGYGYTF TGTGCCAGCAGCCATGTCGGGGTAGGCGGCTATGGCTACACCTTC few TRBJ1-2 TRBV7-9 . 15
CASSLSTSGYNEQFF TGTGCCAGCAGCTTATCGACTAGCGGGTACAATGAGCAGTTCTTC . TRBJ2-1 TRBV7-3 TRBD2 15
CASSLPQDLGNTEAFF TGCGCCAGCAGCCTCCCACAGGATTTGGGGAACACTGAAGCTTTCTTT . TRBJ1-1 TRBV4-1 . 16
CAIGLADYSEQFF TGTGCCATAGGACTAGCGGACTACAGTGAGCAGTTCTTC . TRBJ2-1 TRBV7-8 TRBD2 13
CASSSLAGAPLSTDTQYF TGTGCCAGCAGTTCACTAGCGGGAGCCCCTCTCAGCACAGATACGCAGTATTTT . TRBJ2-3 TRBV5-6 TRBD2 18
CASSLDRVTDTQYF TGTGCCAGCAGCCTTGACAGGGTCACAGATACGCAGTATTTT . TRBJ2-3 TRBV25-1 TRBD1 14
CAISESDSAVDTIYF TGTGCCATCAGTGAGTCTGACAGCGCTGTCGACACCATATATTTT . TRBJ1-3 TRBV10-3 . 15
CAGQGWSF TGTGCCGGCCAGGGGTGGTCCTTC . TRBJ1-2 TRBV30 . 8
CASSYQGGRPGDTQYF TGTGCCAGCAGTTATCAGGGGGGCAGGCCCGGAGATACGCAGTATTTT . TRBJ2-3 TRBV6-5 . 16
CAWSRTGAYEQYF TGTGCCTGGAGCCGGACGGGAGCCTACGAGCAGTACTTC . TRBJ2-7 TRBV30 . 13
CASSLRLAGGHEQFF TGTGCCAGCAGCCTCAGACTAGCGGGAGGACATGAGCAGTTCTTC . TRBJ2-1 TRBV9 TRBD2 15
CASSVVGHGELFF TGTGCCAGCAGCGTAGTGGGGCACGGGGAGCTGTTTTTT . TRBJ2-2 TRBV9 . 13
CARPSLQGAGETQYF TGTGCCAGACCAAGTCTCCAGGGGGCTGGGGAGACCCAGTACTTC . TRBJ2-5 TRBV9 TRBD1 15
CASRQTGVYGYTF TGTGCCAGCAGGCAGACAGGGGTCTATGGCTACACCTTC once TRBJ1-2 TRBV28 TRBD1 13
CAWSPHDEAGYTF TGTGCCTGGAGCCCCCACGACGAGGCTGGCTACACCTTC few TRBJ1-2 TRBV30 . 13
CASSYSREHEKLFF TGTGCCAGCAGTTACTCGAGGGAGCACGAAAAACTGTTTTTT . TRBJ1-4 TRBV6-6 . 14
CLSSTSGAYEQYF TGCCTATCGTCAACTAGCGGTGCCTACGAGCAGTACTTC few TRBJ2-7 TRBV28 TRBD2 13
CASSVQGSNQPQHF TGTGCCAGCAGTGTACAGGGTAGCAATCAGCCCCAGCATTTT . TRBJ1-5 TRBV6-1 . 14